Following are 24 T cell receptor beta chains from one sample sequenced in a study of vaccination effects on CD4 cells after COVID-19. The antigens of these receptors remain unknown. The repertoire was sequenced with immunoSEQ multiplex PCR; TCRdb's copy has only in-frame clones and lacks some. Among approximately 61,000 clones listed, about three quarters were seen once. Sequencing was preceded by expansion of antigen-specific CD4+ T cells with viral peptide pools in the ViraFEST assay. Subsequent to a culture period of 10 days, CD4+ T cells were isolated. Participants received two doses of either the BNT162b2 or mRNA-1273 vaccine. The source was CD4+ T cells from PBMCs cultured with HCoV-229E spike peptides, collected after COVID-19 vaccination. The receptors stem from a human donor who received a COVID-19 vaccine.

The V call is TRBV5-1, the J call TRBJ2-5; maybe TRBD1 (5 bases). In germline, CDR1 is SGHRS, CDR2 YFSETQ. This CDR3 spans 13 amino acids. With 1 base removed from V and 5 bases from J, the gap between germline ends came to 9 bases. CDR3 nucleotides: TGCGCCAGCAGCTTGCAGGGCAGTGAGACCCAGTACTTC. Translated: CASSLQGSETQYF.

In its sample, this clone was seen a few times. As DNA, the CDR3 is TGTGCCAGCAGTTATAAGGGGGCTGGCTACAATGAGCAGTTCTTC. As protein: CASSYKGAGYNEQFF. The V call is TRBV6-5, the J call TRBJ2-1; TRBD1 aligns across 7 bases. Trimming removed 3 bases from V and 3 bases from J; junction bases left unmatched: 5. This CDR3 has 15 amino acids. Germline V lookup: CDR1 MNHEY, CDR2 SVGAGI.

This clone was observed a handful of times. The rearrangement uses TRBV4-1 and TRBJ1-2; 7 nucleotides line up with TRBD1. The CDR3 contains 15 residues. Germline CDR1 MGHRA, CDR2 YSYEKL. After removal of 1 base from V and 7 bases from J, the junction contained 9 bases not matched to a gene. The CDR3 loop reads CASSQAPGQHSGYTF. The DNA of the CDR3 is TGCGCCAGCAGCCAAGCCCCGGGACAGCACTCTGGCTACACCTTC.

The genes are TRBV30 and TRBJ1-4, with D possibly matching TRBD1 (6 bases). The CDR3 runs 13 residues. The V gene's germline CDR1 is GTSNPN and CDR2 SVGIG (reference sequence). V was pared by 4 bases and J by 7 bases, with 13 bases between. The CDR3 here is CAWMTGHGEKLFF. The CDR3 DNA is TGTGCCTGGATGACGGGACACGGTGAAAAACTGTTTTTT.

The CDR3 nucleotides are TGTGCCAGCCTCGAGCTTTACTTAGCGGGGGACTACGAGCAGTACGTC. The encoded protein is CASLELYLAGDYEQYV. This chain connects TRBV19 to TRBJ2-7, with 9 nucleotides matching TRBD2. The V gene end was trimmed by 9 bases and the J gene end by 3 bases; junction bases not matched to a gene: 15. This CDR3 is 16 amino acids long. The germline V gene has CDR1 LNHDA and CDR2 SQIVND (reference sequence).

This clone has just a few counts. The J gene is TRBJ1-6, the V gene TRBV12-5; the D gene is possibly TRBD1 (5 bases). Trimming left V 6 bases short and J 8 bases short, with 11 bases between. The CDR3 sequence is 13 residues long. The germline V gene has CDR1 LGHNT and CDR2 FRNRAP. The CDR3 loop reads CASGDSGYSPLHF. CDR3 in DNA: TGTGCTAGTGGCGACAGTGGGTATTCACCCCTCCACTTT.

This clone was counted between two and nine times. The J gene is TRBJ1-2, the V gene TRBV3-1 (or the pseudogene TRBV3-2); D perhaps matches TRBD1 (5 bases). V was trimmed by 3 bases and J by 4 bases, leaving 15 bases between them. The CDR3 totals 15 residues. The germline V gene has CDR1 LGHDT and CDR2 YNNKEL (reference sequence). Written as DNA, the CDR3 is TGTGCCAGCAGCCAGGGACCGACGGGAATCTATGGCTACACCTTC. It yields the protein CASSQGPTGIYGYTF.

The J gene is TRBJ2-4, the V gene TRBV9, with 9 nucleotides matching TRBD1. CDR1 and CDR2 from the germline V gene are SGDLS and YYNGEE. The CDR3 is 14 amino acids. The V gene end was trimmed by 4 bases and the J gene end by 7 bases; junction bases not matched to a gene: 6. The CDR3 loop reads CASSSGQGNNIQYF. CDR3 in DNA: TGTGCCAGCAGCTCAGGACAGGGGAATAACATTCAGTACTTC.

This chain connects TRBV24-1 to TRBJ1-1, with 7 bases that match TRBD1. The CDR3 contains 15 residues. The V gene's germline CDR1 is KGHDR and CDR2 SFDVKD. J gave up 5 bases and V 4 bases, and 9 bases lay outside the gene matches. CDR3 bases: TGTGCCACCAGTGAGGGGGGACAGTTCCGGACTGAAGCTTTCTTT. This codes for CATSEGGQFRTEAFF.

The chain combines TRBV3-1 (or the pseudogene TRBV3-2) with TRBJ2-5; D ambiguous. The germline V and J ends were trimmed by 10 bases and 2 bases, with 11 bases remaining between them. The germline V gene encodes CDR1 LGHDT and CDR2 YNNKEL (reference sequence). The CDR3 loop spans 12 amino acids. In DNA form, the CDR3 reads TGTGCCACCGGACGTCGACAAGAGACCCAGTACTTC. This translates into CATGRRQETQYF.

The CDR3 sequence is CASSLTDSGANVLTF. The CDR3 DNA is TGTGCCAGCAGCCTGACTGACTCTGGGGCCAACGTCCTGACTTTC. V and J are TRBV5-5 and TRBJ2-6; D is undetermined. The CDR3 spans 15 residues. CDR1 SGHKS and CDR2 YYEKEE come from the germline V gene (reference sequence). The ends were cut back, 4 bases at V and 0 bases at J, with 8 bases in the middle. The complete variable domain, with remaining parts taken from reference TRBV5-5 and TRBJ2-6, reads DAGVTQSPTHLIKTRGQQVTLRCSPISGHKSVSWYQQVLGQGPQFIFQYYEKEERGRGNFPDRFSARQFPNYSSELNVNALLLGDSALYLCASSLTDSGANVLTFGAGSRLTVL.

The chain has TRBV24-1 and TRBJ1-3; D gene uncertain. The V gene's germline CDR1 is KGHDR and CDR2 SFDVKD. This CDR3 spans 14 amino acids. Between the trimmed V and J ends, which lost 4 bases and 4 bases, there was a span of 10 bases. The CDR3 sequence: CATSDPTSGNTIYF. The CDR3, as DNA: TGTGCCACCAGTGACCCGACATCGGGAAACACCATATATTTT.

This clone showed up just a few times. The chain combines TRBV23-1 with TRBJ1-5; D is ambiguous. TRBV23-1 is filed as an ORF, its function uncertain. With 3 bases removed from V and 2 bases from J, the gap between germline ends came to 11 bases. The CDR3 sequence is 15 residues long. The chain's CDR3 is CASSQAGIGNQPQHF. CDR3 DNA: TGCGCCAGCAGTCAGGCAGGAATAGGCAATCAGCCCCAGCATTTT.

This chain links TRBV6-2 or TRBV6-3 with TRBJ2-7; 8 nucleotides line up with TRBD2. The germline gives CDR1 MNHEY, CDR2 SVGEGT. The J segment lost 4 bases and the V segment lost 2 bases, leaving 10 bases of the junction unmatched. The length of the CDR3 is 16 residues. CDR3 nucleotides: TGTGCCAGCAGTTACGGAATCGGCGGGGGGAGGTACGAGCAGTACGTC. This gives the protein CASSYGIGGGRYEQYV.

This chain joins TRBV7-2 and TRBJ1-1; no firm D call. The CDR3 is 14 residues long. CDR1 SGHTA and CDR2 FQGNSA come from the germline V gene. V was cut by 1 base and J by 3 bases, with 9 bases left in between. CDR3 residues: CASSLEAVYTEAFF. The CDR3 nucleotides are TGTGCCAGCAGCTTAGAAGCGGTTTACACTGAAGCTTTCTTT.

The chain carries TRBV6-5 and TRBJ2-4; D gene unclear. CDR1 is MNHEY, CDR2 SVGAGI, per germline. V gave up 10 bases and J gave up 7 bases, with 14 bases separating them. CDR3 length: 12 amino acids. DNA for the CDR3: TGTGCCACAAGGGCCCCCTCGAACATTCAGTACTTC. Its translation: CATRAPSNIQYF.

The J gene is TRBJ1-2, the V gene TRBV12-3 or TRBV12-4; no firm D call. The V end was cut by 3 bases, the J end by 5 bases, with 7 bases between. This CDR3 is 12 amino acids long. In nucleotides, the CDR3 is TGTGCCAGCAGTTTTTTCTTGTATGGCTACACCTTC. It yields the protein CASSFFLYGYTF.

This clone was counted a single time. The rearrangement links TRBV28 to TRBJ2-7, with 10 nucleotides matching TRBD1. This CDR3 region has 15 residues. The junction had 7 bases not matched to a gene; V was cut back by 6 bases and J by 2 bases. Germline V gene sequence: CDR1 MDHEN, CDR2 SYDVKM. The CDR3 protein is CASRGGGTGAYEQYV. The CDR3 coding sequence is TGTGCCAGCAGAGGCGGCGGGACAGGGGCCTACGAGCAGTACGTC.

The chain combines TRBV30 with TRBJ2-5; 8 bases fit TRBD2. The CDR3 contains 14 residues. V trimming: 1 base; J trimming: 5 bases; junction bases outside the gene matches: 6. Germline V gene lookup returns CDR1 GTSNPN and CDR2 SVGIG (reference sequence). The DNA of the CDR3 is TGTGCCTGGAGTGGAGCGGGGGTCCGGGAGACCCAGTACTTC. Translation: CAWSGAGVRETQYF.

Only one count was recorded for this clone. V gene TRBV18 combines with J gene TRBJ2-1, with D possibly being TRBD2 (6 bases). The V and J ends lost 6 bases and 4 bases respectively, with 10 bases between them. Germline V gene data show CDR1 as KGHSH and CDR2 as LQKENI. The CDR3 is made up of 13 amino acids. CDR3 in DNA: TGTGCCAGCTCCGCGGGGTCTTACAATGAGCAGTTCTTC. Translating gives CASSAGSYNEQFF.

This clone was observed a single time. The V call is TRBV6-2 or TRBV6-3, the J call TRBJ2-1; 10 bases map to TRBD1. Germline CDR1 MNHEY, CDR2 SVGEGT. V gave up 5 bases and J gave up 2 bases; unmatched junction bases: 6. The CDR3 runs 16 residues. The CDR3 reads CASSDRQGAAYNEQFF. The DNA of the CDR3 is TGTGCCAGCAGTGATAGACAGGGGGCGGCCTACAATGAGCAGTTCTTC.

V is TRBV30 and J is TRBJ1-5; D gene uncertain. The CDR3 covers 14 residues. V lost 1 base, J lost 7 bases, and 14 bases lay in between. Germline values: CDR1 GTSNPN, CDR2 SVGIG (reference sequence). The CDR3 sequence: CAWSAGGSVQPQHF. CDR3 in DNA: TGTGCCTGGAGTGCAGGTGGTTCCGTCCAGCCCCAGCATTTT.

This chain uses TRBV5-5 with TRBJ1-1; D ambiguous. The CDR3 totals 15 residues. The ends were cut back, 4 bases at V and 4 bases at J, with 17 bases in the middle. CDR1 is SGHKS, CDR2 YYEKEE, per germline (reference sequence). CDR3 nucleotide sequence: TGTGCCAGCAGCCTGCGGACCTCACGCGGCACTGAAGCTTTCTTT. Translating it yields CASSLRTSRGTEAFF.

J is TRBJ2-5 and V is TRBV5-1, with a possible D match to TRBD1 (6 bases). The length of the CDR3 is 16 residues. CDR1 and CDR2 (germline): SGHRS, YFSETQ. Trimming shortened V by 3 bases and J by 4 bases, and 19 bases separated the two germline ends. The DNA of the CDR3 is TGCGCCAGCAGCTCAAGACAGGAACACCAGGGAGAGACCCAGTACTTC. This translates into CASSSRQEHQGETQYF.